This T cell receptor beta chain was sequenced during a study of human T cells and chemical hapten exposure (dated by TCRdb to 2020 to 2023). Looking at the study overall: The libraries were sequenced as a pool, and the TCR yield per sample differed mostly because of small variations in library volumes within the pool. The study tracked peripheral blood TCR repertoire changes in vivo during primary and secondary sensitization to the hapten diphenylcyclopropenone (DPC) in alopecia patients.

Total RNA was extracted from unfractionated whole blood that had been collected in Tempus Blood RNA tubes. Four or five healthy volunteers served as TCR sequencing controls and were bled at day 0, 2 weeks and 6 weeks. Findings and caveats that apply to the study as a whole: DPC sensitization did not change the number of TCRs with a frequency above 1 in 1000, and there was no evidence of changes in global repertoire structure. Repeated subsampling changed both the strength of the expansion versus patch-test correlation and the threshold at which the correlation became significant.

Regarding this clonotype: Its antigen remains unidentified. Base qualities were left out, and no much larger clone turns up one base away.

During library preparation, unique molecular identifiers were attached to individual cDNA molecules so that TCRs could be counted quantitatively and reproducibly. From each blood RNA sample, both TCR alpha and TCR beta chains were sequenced. On the authors' methods: Samples had a median of about 90,000 TCRs, with a range from about 20,000 to 690,600. The Decombinator software suite was used to annotate the V, J and CDR3 of the TCR reads. Every sample was subsampled to the same number of TCRs (28,000) for the PS versus PT1 abundance plots. Expanded TCRs were defined as absent before sensitization and observed at least eight times at the 2-week time point. The raw public data were reprocessed by TCRdb itself: fastp quality trimming at Q25, MiXCR clonotype calling, in-frame beta chains only. Every distinct CDR3 protein forms one entry, paired with its most common genes and DNA. Here the V and J calls rest on TCRdb's processing, not on the authors' analysis. A total of around 120,000 distinct CDR3 sequences appear in this sample, more than 8.5% of them only once. The ten top clones hold 1.4% of the sample.

CDR1 and CDR2 were assigned from the germline V gene as SQVTM and ANQGSEA. Inclusive of the bounding cysteine and phenylalanine, the CDR3 is 11 residues long. CDR3 DNA only is kept here, 33 bases in frame from base 1. The V and J ends are trimmed by 5 bases and 2 bases, leaving 6 bases between them. The receptor chain draws on TRBV29-1 and TRBJ2-5, with the D gene call left open. This TCR came from a human donor in good health. Some clones in this sample may be carry-over from other donors' samples. Donor details come from another sample of the same person, matched by shared clones. Sequencing was carried out using whole blood. The nucleotides read TGCAGCGTTCCCCTTCAAGAGACCCAGTACTTC. The translation is CSVPLQETQYF.